The present T cell receptor (beta chain) was sequenced within a study of T cell responses to AZD1222 COVID-19 vaccine. Overall study findings and caveats: Elevations in Spike-specific TCR breadth and depth followed administration of two AZD1222 doses.

On this clone: Its antigen is not identified.

In germline, CDR1 is SNHLY, CDR2 FYNNEI. Deletions cut 4 bases from V and 0 bases from J, with 10 bases between. The CDR3 consists of 15 residues. Profiled with immunoSEQ multiplex PCR; TCRdb holds only in-frame clones, not every one. The data show almost 95,000 clones, roughly 85% seen once. V is TRBV2 and J is TRBJ2-4; the D is unclear. The source material was peripheral blood, sampled 28 days after the second AZD1222 dose. The source is an adult who received the AZD1222 COVID-19 vaccine. As DNA, the CDR3 is TGTGCCAGCAGTGCCACTCTTCTAGCCAAAAACATTCAGTACTTC. Protein: CASSATLLAKNIQYF.